This is a list of T cell receptor delta chains from one sample in a study of Vδ1+ human thymocytes. TCRdb repeated clone calling on the multiplex PCR reads with CATT. The sample yields about 55,000 delta-chain clones, approximately 15% seen once. The sequenced sample was Vdelta1+ gamma-delta thymocytes from the thymus. Receptors originate from a boy under three years old who had congenital heart surgery. CDR3s include the opening cysteine and the closing phenylalanine or tryptophan. D genes are given only for firm matches. Rows give clone size only sometimes, using once, few, many, or a class for an expanded clone.

v_gene,d_gene,j_gene,abundance,CDR3aa,CDR3nt
TRAV29/DV5,TRDD3,TRDJ1,-,CAPCLATYWGVYYTDKLIF,TGTGCACCCTGCCTGGCTACGTACTGGGGGGTCTACTACACCGATAAACTCATCTTT
TRDV1,TRDD3,TRDJ1,few,CALGITRMGIREYTDKLIF,TGTGCTCTTGGGATCACTAGGATGGGGATACGGGAGTACACCGATAAACTCATCTTT
TRDV1,TRDD3,TRDJ1,-,CALGERGPTGGTYTDKLIF,TGTGCTCTTGGGGAACGGGGCCCGACTGGGGGAACGTACACCGATAAACTCATCTTT
TRDV1,TRDD3,TRDJ1,-,CALGELRLLGDTDKLIF,TGTGCTCTTGGGGAACTGAGGCTTCTGGGGGACACCGATAAACTCATCTTT
TRDV1,-,TRDJ1,few,CALGEPICHSPDKLIF,TGTGCTCTTGGGGAACCCATTTGCCATTCACCCGATAAACTCATCTTT
TRDV1,TRDD3,TRDJ1,-,CALGEDTTGDRLYTDKLIF,TGTGCTCTTGGGGAAGACACTACGGGGGATAGACTATACACCGATAAACTCATCTTT
TRDV1,TRDD3,TRDJ1,few,CALGEGLPVLGDTSTDKLIF,TGTGCTCTTGGGGAGGGGCTACCCGTTCTGGGGGATACGAGCACCGATAAACTCATCTTT
TRDV1,-,TRDJ1,few,CALGELGVATGLGLIF,TGTGCTCTTGGGGAACTTGGTGTGGCTACTGGTCTAGGACTCATCTTT
TRDV1,TRDD3,TRDJ1,-,CALGAIPTGGLYTDKLIF,TGTGCTCTTGGGGCCATTCCTACTGGGGGATTGTACACCGATAAACTCATCTTT
TRDV2,-,TRDJ1,many,CACGTDKLIF,TGTGCCTGTGGCACCGATAAACTCATCTTT
TRDV1,-,TRDJ1,-,CALGELLKTSPNTDKLIF,TGTGCTCTTGGGGAACTCTTAAAGACCTCCCCCAACACCGATAAACTCATCTTT
TRDV2,TRDD3,TRDJ1,few,CACDPYSTGGYGPDKLIF,TGTGCCTGTGATCCATATTCGACTGGGGGGTACGGGCCCGATAAACTCATCTTT
TRDV1,TRDD3,TRDJ1,few,CALGESYWGTPYTDKLIF,TGTGCTCTTGGGGAAAGTTACTGGGGGACACCGTACACCGATAAACTCATCTTT
TRDV1,TRDD3,TRDJ1,few,CALGDHQRGIRFSFKLIF,TGTGCTCTTGGGGACCACCAGAGGGGGATACGTTTTTCCTTTAAACTCATCTTT
TRDV1,TRDD3,TRDJ1,-,CALGELLGWGIKATDKLIF,TGTGCTCTTGGGGAACTACTAGGCTGGGGGATAAAGGCCACCGATAAACTCATCTTT
TRDV1,TRDD3,TRDJ1,-,CALGPYWGIQRDKLIF,TGTGCTCTTGGTCCTTACTGGGGGATACAACGCGATAAACTCATCTTT
TRDV1,TRDD3,TRDJ1,-,CALGELLHLPVQLGDTGGTDKLIF,TGTGCTCTTGGGGAACTATTGCACCTTCCTGTCCAACTGGGGGATACTGGGGGCACCGATAAACTCATCTTT
TRDV2,TRDD3,TRDJ1,-,CACDTPSPKLGDPYTDKLIF,TGTGCCTGTGACACCCCCTCTCCAAAACTGGGGGATCCGTACACCGATAAACTCATCTTT
TRDV1,-,TRDJ1,-,CALGAHYPYTDKLIF,TGTGCTCTTGGGGCACACTACCCCTACACCGATAAACTCATCTTT
TRDV1,TRDD3,TRDJ1,-,CALGELVGGLGDNPYTDKLIF,TGTGCTCTTGGGGAACTGGTAGGCGGCCTGGGGGATAACCCGTACACCGATAAACTCATCTTT
TRDV1,TRDD2,TRDJ1,few,CALGDLPSYSYWGRRGTDKLIF,TGTGCTCTTGGGGATTTGCCTTCCTACTCGTACTGGGGCAGGCGGGGCACCGATAAACTCATCTTT
TRDV1,TRDD3,TRDJ1,few,CALGESGSPIIPGGYTDKLIF,TGTGCTCTTGGGGAAAGTGGTTCACCTATTATTCCTGGGGGTTACACCGATAAACTCATCTTT
TRDV1,TRDD3,TRDJ1,-,CALGELEPTVLGDTDTDKLIF,TGTGCTCTTGGGGAACTGGAACCTACAGTACTGGGGGATACCGACACCGATAAACTCATCTTT
TRDV1,TRDD3,TRDJ1,-,CALGLTPLSIRRLGDTRPDKLIF,TGTGCTCTTGGGTTAACTCCCCTTTCAATACGTCGACTTGGGGATACGCGTCCCGATAAACTCATCTTT
TRDV1,TRDD3,TRDJ1,-,CALGIPMGPILGDTGTDKLIF,TGTGCTCTTGGGATTCCTATGGGGCCCATACTGGGGGATACGGGCACCGATAAACTCATCTTT
TRDV1,TRDD3,TRDJ1,-,CALGADSKTHWGTSLYTDKLIF,TGTGCTCTTGGGGCAGATTCTAAGACCCACTGGGGGACCTCCTTGTACACCGATAAACTCATCTTC